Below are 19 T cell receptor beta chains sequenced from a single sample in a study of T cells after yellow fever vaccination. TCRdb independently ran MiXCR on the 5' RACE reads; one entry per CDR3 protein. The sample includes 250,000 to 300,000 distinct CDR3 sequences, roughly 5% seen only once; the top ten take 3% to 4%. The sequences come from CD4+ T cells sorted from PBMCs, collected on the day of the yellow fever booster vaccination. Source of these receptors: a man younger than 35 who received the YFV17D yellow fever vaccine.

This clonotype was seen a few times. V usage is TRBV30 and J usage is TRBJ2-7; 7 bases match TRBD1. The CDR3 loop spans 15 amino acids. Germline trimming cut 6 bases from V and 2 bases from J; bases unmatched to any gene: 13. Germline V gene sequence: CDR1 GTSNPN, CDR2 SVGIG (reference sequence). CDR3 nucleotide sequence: TGTGCCTGCTCGTTCAACGACAGGGTTCCCTACGAGCAGTACTTC. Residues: CACSFNDRVPYEQYF.

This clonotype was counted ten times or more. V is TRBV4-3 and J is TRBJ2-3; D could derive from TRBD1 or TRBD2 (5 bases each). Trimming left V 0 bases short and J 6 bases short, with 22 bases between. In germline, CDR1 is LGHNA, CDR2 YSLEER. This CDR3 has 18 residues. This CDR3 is CASSQDARALSGADTQYF. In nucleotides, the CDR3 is TGCGCCAGCAGCCAAGATGCCCGCGCCCTATCCGGGGCGGATACGCAGTATTTT.

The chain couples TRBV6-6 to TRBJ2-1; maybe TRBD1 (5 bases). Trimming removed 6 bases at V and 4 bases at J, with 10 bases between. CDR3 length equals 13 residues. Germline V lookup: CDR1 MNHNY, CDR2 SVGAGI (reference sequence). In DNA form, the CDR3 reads TGTGCCAGCAGCCGGACACTTTACAATGAGCAGTTCTTC. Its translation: CASSRTLYNEQFF.

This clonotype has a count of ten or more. Here the CDR3 reads CASSLTPAGGVTDTQYF. Here the CDR3 DNA reads TGCGCCAGCAGCTTGACGCCGGCGGGGGGCGTCACAGATACGCAGTATTTT. The chain combines TRBV5-1 with TRBJ2-3; 8 positions agree with TRBD2. The trim removed 1 base at V and 2 bases at J, leaving 9 bases unmatched. Germline assignment: CDR1 SGHRS and CDR2 YFSETQ. CDR3 length: 17 residues.

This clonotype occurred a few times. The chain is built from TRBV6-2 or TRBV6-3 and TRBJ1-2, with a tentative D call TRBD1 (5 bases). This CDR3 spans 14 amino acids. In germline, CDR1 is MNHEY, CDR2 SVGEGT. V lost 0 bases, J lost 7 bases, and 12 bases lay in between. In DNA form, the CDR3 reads TGTGCCAGCAGTTACTCCCACAGGATATCTGGCTACACCTTC. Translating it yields CASSYSHRISGYTF.

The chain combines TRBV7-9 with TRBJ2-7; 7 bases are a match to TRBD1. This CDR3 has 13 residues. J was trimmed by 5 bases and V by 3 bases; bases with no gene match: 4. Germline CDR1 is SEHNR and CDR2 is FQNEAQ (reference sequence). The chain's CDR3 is CASSLAGGHEQYV. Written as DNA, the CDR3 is TGTGCCAGCAGCTTGGCAGGGGGTCACGAGCAGTACGTC.

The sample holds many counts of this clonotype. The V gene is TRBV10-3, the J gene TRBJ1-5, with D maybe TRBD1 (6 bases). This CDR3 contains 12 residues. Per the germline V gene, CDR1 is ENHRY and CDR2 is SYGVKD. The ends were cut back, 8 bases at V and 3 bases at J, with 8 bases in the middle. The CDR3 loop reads CAIGQYNQPQHF. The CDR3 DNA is TGTGCCATCGGACAGTACAATCAGCCCCAGCATTTT.

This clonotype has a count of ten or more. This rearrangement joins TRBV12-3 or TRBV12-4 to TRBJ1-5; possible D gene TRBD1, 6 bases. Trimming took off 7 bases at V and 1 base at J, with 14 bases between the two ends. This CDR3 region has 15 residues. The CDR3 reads CASKKGGSSNQPQHF. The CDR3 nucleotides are TGTGCCAGCAAAAAGGGGGGATCGAGCAATCAGCCCCAGCATTTT.

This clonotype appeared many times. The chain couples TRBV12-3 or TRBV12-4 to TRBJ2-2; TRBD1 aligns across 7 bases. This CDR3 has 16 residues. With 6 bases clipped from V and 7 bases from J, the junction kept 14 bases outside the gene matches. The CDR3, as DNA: TGTGCCAGCAGCCCCCGAGAGGGGGCCTTCGGCGGGGAGCTGTTTTTT. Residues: CASSPREGAFGGELFF.

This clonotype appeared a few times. The CDR3 loop is CASSLNRGDQPQHF. The DNA of the CDR3 is TGCGCCAGCAGCCTCAACAGGGGGGATCAGCCCCAGCATTTT. The V gene is TRBV5-1, the J gene TRBJ1-5; 8 bases are shared with TRBD1. There are 14 residues in the CDR3. Germline values: CDR1 SGHRS, CDR2 YFSETQ. V lost 4 bases, J lost 5 bases, and 5 bases stayed unmatched.

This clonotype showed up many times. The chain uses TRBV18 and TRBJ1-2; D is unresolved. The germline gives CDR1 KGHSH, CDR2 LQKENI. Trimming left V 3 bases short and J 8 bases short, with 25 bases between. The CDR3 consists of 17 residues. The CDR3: CASSPLGPGEMAPGYTF. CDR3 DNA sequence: TGTGCCAGCTCACCGCTAGGCCCTGGGGAAATGGCGCCCGGCTACACCTTC. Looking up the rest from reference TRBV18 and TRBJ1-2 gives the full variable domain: NAGVMQNPRHLVRRRGQEARLRCSPMKGHSHVYWYRQLPEEGLKFMVYLQKENIIDESGMPKERFSAEFPKEGPSILRIQQVVRGDSAAYFCASSPLGPGEMAPGYTFGSGTRLTVV.

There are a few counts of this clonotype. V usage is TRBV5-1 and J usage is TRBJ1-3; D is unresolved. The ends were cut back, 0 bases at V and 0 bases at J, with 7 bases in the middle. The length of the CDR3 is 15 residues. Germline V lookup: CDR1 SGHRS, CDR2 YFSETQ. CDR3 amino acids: CASSLDVSSGNTIYF. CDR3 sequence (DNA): TGCGCCAGCAGCTTGGATGTTAGCTCTGGAAACACCATATATTTT.

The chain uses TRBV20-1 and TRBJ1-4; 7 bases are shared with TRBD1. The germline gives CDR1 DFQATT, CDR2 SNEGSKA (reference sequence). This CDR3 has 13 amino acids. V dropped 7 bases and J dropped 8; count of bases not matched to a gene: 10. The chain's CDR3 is CSVPDRAGEKLFF. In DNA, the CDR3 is TGCAGTGTTCCTGACAGGGCGGGGGAAAAACTGTTTTTT.

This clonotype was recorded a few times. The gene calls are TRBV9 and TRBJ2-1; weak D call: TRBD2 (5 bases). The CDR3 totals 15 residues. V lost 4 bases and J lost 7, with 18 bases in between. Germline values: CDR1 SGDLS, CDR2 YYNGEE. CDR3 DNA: TGTGCCAGCAGCCCTTCGGGGTCCCGGATGAATGAGCAGTTCTTC. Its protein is CASSPSGSRMNEQFF.

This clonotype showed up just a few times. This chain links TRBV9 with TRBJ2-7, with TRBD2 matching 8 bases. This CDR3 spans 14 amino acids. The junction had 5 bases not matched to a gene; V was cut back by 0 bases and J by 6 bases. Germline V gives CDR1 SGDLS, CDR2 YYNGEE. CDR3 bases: TGTGCCAGCAGCGTAGCTTGGCGGGGGGCCGAGCAGTACTTC. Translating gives CASSVAWRGAEQYF.

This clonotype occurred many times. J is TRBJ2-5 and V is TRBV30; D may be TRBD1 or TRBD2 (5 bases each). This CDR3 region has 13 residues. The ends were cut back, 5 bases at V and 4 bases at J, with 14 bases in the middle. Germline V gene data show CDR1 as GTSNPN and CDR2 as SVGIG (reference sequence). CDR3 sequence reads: CAWDMGVRETQYF. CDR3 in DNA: TGTGCCTGGGACATGGGGGTGAGAGAGACCCAGTACTTC.

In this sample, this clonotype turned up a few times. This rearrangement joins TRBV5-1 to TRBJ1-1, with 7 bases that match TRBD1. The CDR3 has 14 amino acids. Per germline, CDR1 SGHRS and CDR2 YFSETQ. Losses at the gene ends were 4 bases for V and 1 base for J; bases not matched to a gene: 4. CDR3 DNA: TGCGCCAGCAGCCCGGGACAGAGGAACACTGAAGCTTTCTTT. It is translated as CASSPGQRNTEAFF.

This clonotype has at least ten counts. CDR3 bases: TGTGCCAGCAGCATCGGGACTAGCGGGGGGGCCAATGAGCAGTTCTTC. It yields the protein CASSIGTSGGANEQFF. The V gene is TRBV11-3, the J gene TRBJ2-1; 16 nucleotides match TRBD2. CDR3 length: 16 residues. Germline CDR1 and CDR2: SGHNT and YENEEA. V was pared by 5 bases and J by 6 bases, with 4 bases of the junction left unmatched.

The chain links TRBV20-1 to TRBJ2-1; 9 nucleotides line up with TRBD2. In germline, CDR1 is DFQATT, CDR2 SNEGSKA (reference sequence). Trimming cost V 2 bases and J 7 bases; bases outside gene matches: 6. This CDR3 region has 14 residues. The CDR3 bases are TGCAGTGCTAGATTTGCGGGGGGGCGGAATGAGCAGTTCTTC. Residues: CSARFAGGRNEQFF.